What follows are 21 T cell receptor beta chains derived from one specimen sequenced in a study of blood T cell repertoires in COVID-19. Clones were sequenced by immunoSEQ multiplex PCR, and TCRdb holds only the in-frame ones, with some missing. The sample yields 55,000 to 90,000 clones, 88% seen once. The sequencing sample was made of peripheral blood. The origin of the receptors is a human donor in a cohort sampled during active COVID-19.

This chain connects TRBV5-5 to TRBJ2-1; 13 nucleotides match TRBD2. The CDR3 consists of 17 residues. V gave up 6 bases and J gave up 2 bases; unmatched junction bases: 8. Germline-derived CDR1 and CDR2 are SGHKS and YYEKEE (reference sequence). In nucleotides, the CDR3 is TGTGCCAGCATCCGGACTAGCGGGAGCCCCACCTACAATGAGCAGTTCTTC. Translation: CASIRTSGSPTYNEQFF.

The chain recombines TRBV7-3 with TRBJ2-3; 7 bases are a match to TRBD2. CDR3 size: 15 residues. V lost 6 bases and J lost 1; bases outside the gene matches: 7. CDR1 is SGHTA, CDR2 FQGTGA, per germline. Here the CDR3 reads CASRPGGLGTDTQYF. In DNA, the CDR3 is TGTGCCAGCAGGCCCGGCGGACTAGGCACAGATACGCAGTATTTT.

This clone was observed a handful of times. This chain links TRBV7-2 with TRBJ2-5; maybe TRBD1 (6 bases). Deletions cut 2 bases from V and 5 bases from J, with 9 bases between. This CDR3 spans 13 amino acids. CDR1 is SGHTA, CDR2 FQGNSA, per germline. CDR3 sequence reads: CASSLFRGETQYF. CDR3 nucleotide sequence: TGTGCCAGCAGCTTATTCAGGGGCGAGACCCAGTACTTC.

J is TRBJ2-7 and V is TRBV18, with 9 bases lining up with TRBD1. The CDR3 is 14 residues long. V shed 3 bases and J 1 base; nucleotides not matched to a gene: 1. The germline CDR1 and CDR2 sequences are KGHSH and LQKENI. The CDR3 sequence is CASSPGTGSYEQYF. CDR3 coding DNA: TGTGCCAGCTCACCCGGGACAGGGTCCTACGAGCAGTACTTC.

V usage is TRBV19 and J usage is TRBJ1-4, with 7 bases lining up with TRBD1. This CDR3 spans 13 amino acids. The V segment lost 6 bases and the J segment 2 bases; nucleotides outside the gene matches: 0. The germline V gene has CDR1 LNHDA and CDR2 SQIVND (reference sequence). The CDR3 spells CASRDRTNEKLFF. The DNA of the CDR3 is TGTGCCAGTAGGGACAGGACTAATGAAAAACTGTTTTTT.

The CDR3 reads CASSLTSGNEQFF. CDR3 coding DNA: TGTGCCAGCAGTTTGACTAGCGGAAATGAGCAGTTCTTC. This chain uses TRBV28 with TRBJ2-1, with TRBD2 matching over 9 bases. The germline CDR1 and CDR2 sequences are MDHEN and SYDVKM. V shed 3 bases, J shed 7 bases, and the junction held 1 base outside the gene matches. This CDR3 comprises 13 residues.

The genes are TRBV18 and TRBJ2-3; 7 bases match TRBD1. The CDR3 is 15 amino acids. V was clipped by 2 bases and J by 4 bases; unmatched bases: 6. Germline V gene data show CDR1 as KGHSH and CDR2 as LQKENI. The CDR3 DNA is TGTGCCAGCTCACCATGGGACAGTTTACCAGATACGCAGTATTTT. Amino acids: CASSPWDSLPDTQYF.

The chain has TRBV30 and TRBJ1-2; D is unclear. This CDR3 region has 11 residues. Germline-derived CDR1 and CDR2 are GTSNPN and SVGIG (reference sequence). The CDR3 region has the DNA TGTGCTTCGGCGGGAAACTATGGCTACACCTTC. It yields the protein CASAGNYGYTF.

The J gene is TRBJ2-1, the V gene TRBV29-1; the match to TRBD1 covers 8 bases. CDR1 and CDR2 (germline): SQVTM, ANQGSEA. V lost 3 bases to trimming and J lost 7 bases; unmatched junction nucleotides: 8. This CDR3 is 14 amino acids long. The CDR3 protein is CSVEGQVGGNEQFF. CDR3 DNA: TGCAGCGTTGAGGGACAGGTGGGAGGAAATGAGCAGTTCTTC.

CDR3 residues: CASSPSPGLEQPQHF. The CDR3 nucleotides are TGTGCCAGCAGCCCCTCTCCGGGACTGGAACAGCCCCAGCATTTT. The chain links TRBV11-2 to TRBJ1-5; maybe TRBD1 (5 bases). V shed 5 bases and J shed 7 bases, with 18 bases lying between them. The CDR3 loop spans 15 amino acids. The germline V gene has CDR1 SGHAT and CDR2 FQNNGV. The entire variable domain, with the rest obtained from reference TRBV11-2 and TRBJ1-5, is as follows: EAGVAQSPRYKIIEKRQSVAFWCNPISGHATLYWYQQILGQGPKLLIQFQNNGVVDDSQLPKDRFSAERLKGVDSTLKIQPAKLEDSAVYLCASSPSPGLEQPQHFGDGTRLSIL.

The CDR3 DNA reads TGTGCCAGCAGTGCCACAGGAAGTTATAATTCACCCCTCCACTTT. This gives the protein CASSATGSYNSPLHF. The chain employs TRBV2 and TRBJ1-6; possible D gene TRBD1, 5 bases. The germline gives CDR1 SNHLY, CDR2 FYNNEI. Trimming removed 4 bases at V and 4 bases at J, with 11 bases between. CDR3 length: 15 residues.

This clone showed up just a few times. The gene calls are TRBV5-1 and TRBJ2-6; D not certain. V shed 0 bases and J shed 0 bases, with 4 bases lying between them. The CDR3 is 15 residues long. CDR1 SGHRS and CDR2 YFSETQ come from the germline V gene. In nucleotides, the CDR3 is TGCGCCAGCAGCTTGGCCCTCTCTGGGGCCAACGTCCTGACTTTC. As protein: CASSLALSGANVLTF.

This clone has just one count. The chain uses TRBV10-2 and TRBJ2-7; weak D call: TRBD1 (5 bases). The V end lost 3 bases, the J end lost 3 bases, and 9 bases lay between the germline ends. The CDR3 is made up of 13 amino acids. Germline V gene data show CDR1 as WSHSY and CDR2 as SAAADI. This chain's CDR3 is CASSEGAYYEQYF. The CDR3, as DNA: TGCGCCAGCAGTGAAGGGGCTTACTACGAGCAGTACTTC.

The chain joins TRBV7-9 to TRBJ2-7; TRBD2 aligns across 10 bases. J gave up 3 bases and V 1 base, and 3 bases lay outside the gene matches. This CDR3 comprises 15 residues. CDR1 SEHNR and CDR2 FQNEAQ come from the germline V gene (reference sequence). CDR3 amino acids: CASSLVLAGDYEQYF. CDR3 DNA sequence: TGTGCCAGCAGCTTAGTTCTAGCGGGAGACTACGAGCAGTACTTC.

CDR3 residues: CASSPQGEKLFF. The CDR3 DNA sequence: TGTGCCAGCAGCCCGCAGGGGGAAAAACTGTTTTTT. The chain joins TRBV3-1 (or the pseudogene TRBV3-2) to TRBJ1-4, with D tentatively TRBD1 (6 bases). Trimming took 4 bases from V and 8 from J, leaving 8 bases between them. CDR1 LGHDT and CDR2 YNNKEL come from the germline V gene (reference sequence). The CDR3 length is 12 residues.

The J gene is TRBJ2-3, the V gene TRBV11-2; a weak D match, TRBD2 (5 bases). The CDR3 is 14 amino acids. V was pared by 4 bases and J by 2 bases, with 10 bases between. The germline V gene encodes CDR1 SGHAT and CDR2 FQNNGV. In DNA, the CDR3 is TGTGCCAGCAGCTCGGACTTACTCACAGATACGCAGTATTTT. Translation: CASSSDLLTDTQYF.

The J gene is TRBJ2-5, the V gene TRBV5-6; D is undetermined. The CDR3 extends over 13 amino acids. V lost 2 bases, J lost 5 bases, and 10 bases lay in between. Germline CDR1 is SGHDT and CDR2 is YYEEEE. DNA for the CDR3: TGTGCCAGCAGCTTATTCTCCGCGGAGACCCAGTACTTC. It yields the protein CASSLFSAETQYF.

This sequence joins TRBV6-5 and TRBJ1-6; D is uncertain. The CDR3 has 13 amino acids. Germline V gives CDR1 MNHEY, CDR2 SVGAGI. Trimming shortened V by 8 bases and J by 8 bases, and 13 bases separated the two germline ends. In DNA form, the CDR3 reads TGTGCCAGCTTCCACAGTGGCGATTCACCCCTCCACTTT. This codes for CASFHSGDSPLHF.

J is TRBJ2-3 and V is TRBV28; 8 nucleotides agree with TRBD2. Germline V gives CDR1 MDHEN, CDR2 SYDVKM. V dropped 4 bases and J dropped 3; count of bases not matched to a gene: 18. The CDR3 totals 19 residues. Written as DNA, the CDR3 is TGTGCCAGCAGTTCGATGGGGGGAGCGGGAGTTCTGGCAACAGATACGCAGTATTTT. Its protein is CASSSMGGAGVLATDTQYF.

This chain connects TRBV19 to TRBJ2-2, with 7 bases aligning to TRBD2. After removal of 3 bases from V and 4 bases from J, the junction contained 8 bases not matched to a gene. CDR1 and CDR2 (germline): LNHDA, SQIVND (reference sequence). This CDR3 is built from 16 residues. The CDR3 loop reads CASSILAGAGTGELFF. In nucleotides, the CDR3 is TGTGCCAGTAGTATCCTGGCGGGAGCGGGCACCGGGGAGCTGTTTTTT.

V is TRBV5-4 and J is TRBJ2-7; D possibly corresponds to TRBD1 (7 bases). Germline V CDR1 and CDR2: SGHNT, YYREEE (reference sequence). CDR3 size: 13 residues. V lost 8 bases to trimming and J lost 4 bases, with 16 bases between them. The CDR3 sequence is CASSIQGGYEQYV. The CDR3 DNA reads TGTGCCAGTTCTATTCAGGGGGGTTACGAGCAGTACGTC.